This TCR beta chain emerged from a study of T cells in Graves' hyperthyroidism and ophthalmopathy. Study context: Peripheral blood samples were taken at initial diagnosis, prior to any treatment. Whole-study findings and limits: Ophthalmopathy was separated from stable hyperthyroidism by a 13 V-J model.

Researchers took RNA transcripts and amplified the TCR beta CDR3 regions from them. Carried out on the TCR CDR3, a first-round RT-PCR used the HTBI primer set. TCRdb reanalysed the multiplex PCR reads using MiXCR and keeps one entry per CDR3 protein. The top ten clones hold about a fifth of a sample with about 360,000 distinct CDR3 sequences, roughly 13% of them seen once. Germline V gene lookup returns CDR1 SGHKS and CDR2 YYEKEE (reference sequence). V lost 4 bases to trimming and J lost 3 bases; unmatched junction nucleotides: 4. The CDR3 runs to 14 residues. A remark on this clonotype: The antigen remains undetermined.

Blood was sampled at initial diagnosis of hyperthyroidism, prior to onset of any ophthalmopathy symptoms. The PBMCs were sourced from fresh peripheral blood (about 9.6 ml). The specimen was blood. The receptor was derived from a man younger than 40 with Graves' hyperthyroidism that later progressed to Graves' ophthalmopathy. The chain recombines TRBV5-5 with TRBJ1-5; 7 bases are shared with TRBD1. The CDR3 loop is CASSMTGINQPQHF. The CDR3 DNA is TGTGCCAGCAGCATGACAGGGATCAATCAGCCCCAGCATTTT.